This section outlines one TCR beta chain sequence together with its context. The antigen remains undetermined. The V and J ends lost 4 bases and 13 bases respectively, with 22 bases between them. The CDR3 sequence is 14 residues long. Germline values: CDR1 MNHEY, CDR2 SVGEGT. This record belongs to a study of response to subunit inactivated influenza vaccine. Using its own MiXCR run on the RT-PCR reads, TCRdb lists one record per CDR3 protein. The table lists some 850,000 distinct CDR3 sequences, around a sixth of them singletons. Points from the study as a whole: A suggestion made by the authors is that each seasonal influenza vaccination recruits few new T cells.

The sample was PBMCs from blood, taken roughly 5 days after vaccination. The clonotype was recovered from a middle-aged man who received an inactivated influenza vaccine. J is TRBJ2-5 and V is TRBV6-2 or TRBV6-3; maybe TRBD1 (5 bases). CDR3 loop: CASSSPVLQGVRYF. CDR3 sequence (DNA): TGTGCCAGCAGTTCGCCGGTCCTTCAAGGGGTTCGGTACTTC.